The clone carrying this T cell receptor beta chain was seen just once. The data were taken from a study of blood T cell repertoires in COVID-19. Whole-study context: COVID-19 samples, acute and convalescent, were from the United States, Italy and Spain.

Only in-frame clones appear in the TCRdb table, and some are missing; sequencing was by immunoSEQ multiplex PCR. Of almost 400,000 clones in the sample, about 87% were seen once. Trimming cost V 3 bases and J 7 bases; bases outside gene matches: 18. The CDR3 is 16 residues long. Germline CDR1 DFQATT, CDR2 SNEGSKA (reference sequence). The source material was peripheral blood. This chain links TRBV20-1 with TRBJ2-7, with 7 bases fitting TRBD1. This TCR came from a woman in her sixties with COVID-19, enrolled during active disease. The CDR3 reads CSASVPLQGPSWEQYF. The CDR3 region has the DNA TGCAGTGCTAGTGTCCCCTTACAGGGGCCGAGCTGGGAGCAGTACTTC.